The 27 T cell receptor beta chains reported below all come from one sample, sequenced in a study of blood T cell repertoires in COVID-19. Profiling relied on immunoSEQ multiplex PCR, and the TCRdb table lists in-frame clones only, not all of them. The sample records approximately 200,000 clones, about nine tenths being singletons. The sample comprised PBMCs or T cells enriched from blood (not recorded which). Source of these receptors: a man aged 25-45 years who had recovered from COVID-19.

This clone was detected once. The V and J genes are TRBV11-3 and TRBJ2-7, with D possibly being TRBD1 (6 bases). Per the germline V gene, CDR1 is SGHNT and CDR2 is YENEEA. The CDR3 loop spans 16 amino acids. V lost 2 bases, J lost 4 bases, and 18 bases lay in between. The CDR3: CASSLSHADSLYEQYF. The CDR3, as DNA: TGTGCCAGCAGCTTATCGCACGCGGACAGTTTATACGAGCAGTACTTC.

This clone occurred once. The genes are TRBV7-8 and TRBJ1-5, with no clear D. CDR1 SGHVS and CDR2 FQNEAQ come from the germline V gene. The CDR3 contains 19 residues. V was shortened by 6 bases and J by 4 bases, with 28 bases between the two germline ends. CDR3 protein: CASSLSAEGGGGPNQPQHF. CDR3 coding DNA: TGTGCCAGCAGTCTATCCGCGGAGGGCGGAGGCGGCCCGAATCAGCCCCAGCATTTT.

DNA for the CDR3: TGTGCCAGCAGCGGGGTGGCGGGAGAGGCCGGGGAGCTGTTTTTT. Protein: CASSGVAGEAGELFF. The J gene is TRBJ2-2, the V gene TRBV19; 7 bases are shared with TRBD2. Trimming at V came to 9 bases and at J to 6 bases, leaving 13 bases not matched to a gene. CDR1 is LNHDA and CDR2 is SQIVND in the germline V gene (reference sequence). This CDR3 region has 15 residues.

The rearrangement links TRBV9 to TRBJ1-2, with a possible D match to TRBD1 (6 bases). Looked up from germline, CDR1 is SGDLS and CDR2 is YYNGEE. CDR3 size: 14 residues. V lost 4 bases and J lost 3, with 13 bases in between. The CDR3 sequence is CASSTQGLDYGYTF. The DNA of the CDR3 is TGTGCCAGCAGCACACAGGGATTGGACTATGGCTACACCTTC.

The chain carries TRBV29-1 and TRBJ2-1, with 7 bases aligning to TRBD2. From germline, CDR1 is SQVTM and CDR2 ANQGSEA. V was pared by 2 bases and J by 5 bases, with 3 bases of the junction left unmatched. This CDR3 comprises 13 residues. The chain's CDR3 is CSVETGGNNEQFF. CDR3 nucleotides: TGCAGCGTTGAAACGGGAGGTAACAATGAGCAGTTCTTC.

In this sample, this clone turned up once. This chain uses TRBV6-5 with TRBJ1-1; D may be TRBD1 (5 bases). CDR1 is MNHEY and CDR2 is SVGAGI in the germline V gene. V gave up 2 bases and J gave up 5 bases, with 12 bases separating them. This CDR3 is built from 14 residues. The CDR3 coding sequence is TGTGCCAGCAGTTACCTACAGGCGGGAACTGAAGCTTTCTTT. Residues: CASSYLQAGTEAFF.

The chain is built from TRBV9 and TRBJ2-7; perhaps TRBD2 as D (5 bases). The CDR3 extends over 16 amino acids. The V end lost 2 bases, the J end lost 2 bases, and 17 bases lay between the germline ends. The germline CDR1 and CDR2 sequences are SGDLS and YYNGEE. The CDR3 region is CASSVSPEDSTYEQYF. The CDR3 nucleotides read TGTGCCAGCAGCGTCTCCCCAGAGGACTCTACCTACGAGCAGTACTTC.

The genes are TRBV13 and TRBJ1-6; 8 bases align to TRBD1. The CDR3 has 16 amino acids. Germline CDR1 and CDR2: PRHDT and FYEKMQ (reference sequence). The junction had 8 bases not matched to a gene; V was cut back by 4 bases and J by 6 bases. CDR3 sequence (DNA): TGTGCCAGCAGCTCCGGACAGGGAGACACTAATTCACCCCTCCACTTT. It yields the protein CASSSGQGDTNSPLHF.

The chain combines TRBV10-3 with TRBJ2-7, with 8 nucleotides matching TRBD1. The length of the CDR3 is 16 residues. Looked up from germline, CDR1 is ENHRY and CDR2 is SYGVKD. V shed 6 bases and J 1 base; nucleotides not matched to a gene: 11. CDR3 DNA: TGTGCCATCAGCGCTCCAATTGGGACAGGTTCCTACGAGCAGTACTTC. This codes for CAISAPIGTGSYEQYF.

The DNA for the CDR3 is TGTGCCAGCAGTGAGACTCCAGGGACAACTAGTAGTGAGCAGTTCTTC. Translation gives CASSETPGTTSSEQFF. V usage is TRBV2 and J usage is TRBJ2-1; a possible D gene is TRBD1 (6 bases). Germline CDR1 and CDR2: SNHLY and FYNNEI. CDR3 size: 16 residues. The V and J ends lost 3 bases and 9 bases respectively, with 21 bases between them.

The chain couples TRBV7-6 to TRBJ2-7, with 8 nucleotides matching TRBD2. The germline V gene encodes CDR1 SGHVS and CDR2 FNYEAQ. This CDR3 has 15 amino acids. After removal of 2 bases from V and 4 bases from J, the junction contained 7 bases not matched to a gene. The CDR3 spells CASSLNGRAAYEQYF. The CDR3, as DNA: TGTGCCAGCAGCTTAAACGGGAGGGCAGCTTACGAGCAGTACTTC. Based on the CDR3 plus reference TRBV7-6 and TRBJ2-7, the full variable domain is GAGVSQSPRYKVTKRGQDVALRCDPISGHVSLYWYRQALGQGPEFLTYFNYEAQQDKSGLPNDRFSAERPEGSISTLTIQRTEQRDSAMYRCASSLNGRAAYEQYFGPGTRLTVT.

This chain connects TRBV7-8 to TRBJ2-1, with 7 positions matching TRBD2. Germline values: CDR1 SGHVS, CDR2 FQNEAQ. The CDR3 is 18 amino acids. The V and J ends lost 5 bases and 0 bases, in that order; junction bases with no gene match: 13. The CDR3 coding sequence is TGTGCCAGCAGCCCATATACACGGGGGGACTTCTCCTACAATGAGCAGTTCTTC. Amino acids: CASSPYTRGDFSYNEQFF. The full variable domain, with the rest looked up from reference TRBV7-8 and TRBJ2-1, is GAGVSQSPRYKVAKRGQDVALRCDPISGHVSLFWYQQALGQGPEFLTYFQNEAQLDKSGLPSDRFFAERPEGSVSTLKIQRTQQEDSAVYLCASSPYTRGDFSYNEQFFGPGTRLTVL.

V is TRBV5-1 and J is TRBJ2-7; TRBD1 is a possible D gene (6 bases). CDR3 length equals 14 residues. V lost 0 bases to trimming and J lost 2 bases, with 9 bases between them. CDR1 and CDR2 from the germline V gene are SGHRS and YFSETQ. The CDR3 loop reads CASSLGQGPYEQYF. The DNA for the CDR3 is TGCGCCAGCAGCTTGGGGCAGGGGCCCTACGAGCAGTACTTC. The whole variable domain, filled in from reference TRBV5-1 and TRBJ2-7, reads KAGVTQTPRYLIKTRGQQVTLSCSPISGHRSVSWYQQTPGQGLQFLFEYFSETQRNKGNFPGRFSGRQFSNSRSEMNVSTLELGDSALYLCASSLGQGPYEQYFGPGTRLTVT.

The rearrangement links TRBV4-2 to TRBJ2-7, with TRBD1 as a possible D gene (6 bases). V was trimmed by 4 bases and J by 3 bases, leaving 10 bases between them. This CDR3 region has 13 residues. CDR1 and CDR2 (germline): LGHNA, YNFKEQ. DNA of the CDR3: TGTGCCAGCAGCCCTGGACAGCTCTACGAGCAGTACTTC. Translation: CASSPGQLYEQYF.

This clone has more than one count but fewer than ten. This chain connects TRBV29-1 to TRBJ1-2; D gene uncertain. Trimming took 2 bases from V and 3 from J, leaving 16 bases between them. The germline CDR1 and CDR2 sequences are SQVTM and ANQGSEA. There are 15 residues in the CDR3. CDR3 loop: CSVESSEVVDYGYTF. The CDR3 DNA reads TGCAGCGTTGAAAGTAGCGAGGTAGTGGACTATGGCTACACCTTC.

In this sample, this clone turned up once. The gene calls are TRBV4-1 and TRBJ1-1; D perhaps matches TRBD1 (5 bases). With 1 base removed from V and 5 bases from J, the gap between germline ends came to 11 bases. Germline values: CDR1 MGHRA, CDR2 YSYEKL. The CDR3 extends over 14 amino acids. Here the CDR3 reads CASSQGEGQTEAFF. CDR3 coding DNA: TGCGCCAGCAGCCAAGGGGAAGGACAAACTGAAGCTTTCTTT.

A single count supports this clone. This rearrangement joins TRBV28 to TRBJ1-2; perhaps TRBD1 as D (5 bases). V gave up 5 bases and J gave up 6 bases, with 10 bases separating them. Germline CDR1 is MDHEN and CDR2 is SYDVKM. The CDR3 is made up of 12 amino acids. The CDR3 protein is CASSMGLNGYTF. The CDR3 DNA reads as TGTGCCAGCAGTATGGGACTTAATGGCTACACCTTC.

The chain recombines TRBV6-2 or TRBV6-3 with TRBJ1-1, with TRBD1 matching 10 bases. The germline V gene has CDR1 MNHEY and CDR2 SVGEGT. After removal of 2 bases from V and 2 bases from J, the junction contained 8 bases not matched to a gene. CDR3 size: 17 residues. CDR3 sequence: CASSYQPGQGSNTEAFF. CDR3 coding DNA: TGTGCCAGCAGTTACCAACCGGGACAGGGGTCTAACACTGAAGCTTTCTTT.

CDR3 nucleotide sequence: TGCAGTGCTAGTAAACTACCTCGGCACCAAGAGACCCAGTACTTC. Amino acids: CSASKLPRHQETQYF. This chain links TRBV20-1 with TRBJ2-5; D gene ambiguous. The CDR3 runs to 15 residues. Germline V gene data show CDR1 as DFQATT and CDR2 as SNEGSKA (reference sequence). V was shortened by 3 bases and J by 0 bases, with 14 bases between the two germline ends.

The rearrangement joins TRBV7-8 to TRBJ1-6; 7 bases align to TRBD1. The CDR3 has 16 residues. V gave up 0 bases and J gave up 3 bases; unmatched junction bases: 2. Germline assignment: CDR1 SGHVS and CDR2 FQNEAQ. The DNA for the CDR3 is TGTGCCAGCAGCTTAGCAGGGGGCAACTATAATTCACCCCTCCACTTT. Translating it yields CASSLAGGNYNSPLHF.

The chain uses TRBV3-1 (or the pseudogene TRBV3-2) and TRBJ1-1; D gene ambiguous. There are 16 residues in the CDR3. Trimming left V 0 bases short and J 0 bases short, with 11 bases between. Per germline, CDR1 LGHDT and CDR2 YNNKEL (reference sequence). The CDR3 bases are TGTGCCAGCAGCCAAGATTTCGGCGGGGTGAACACTGAAGCTTTCTTT. This sequence encodes CASSQDFGGVNTEAFF.

This clone was seen at least ten times. The chain combines TRBV19 with TRBJ1-5, with D possibly matching TRBD1 (5 bases). Trimming took off 6 bases at V and 4 bases at J, with 16 bases between the two ends. Germline loops: CDR1 LNHDA, CDR2 SQIVND (reference sequence). CDR3 length equals 15 residues. CDR3 DNA sequence: TGTGCCAGTAGGGGCGGTCAGGGAGGTAATCAGCCCCAGCATTTT. Translated: CASRGGQGGNQPQHF. The full variable domain, completed using reference TRBV19 and TRBJ1-5, is DGGITQSPKYLFRKEGQNVTLSCEQNLNHDAMYWYRQDPGQGLRLIYYSQIVNDFQKGDIAEGYSVSREKKESFPLTVTSAQKNPTAFYLCASRGGQGGNQPQHFGDGTRLSIL.

V and J are TRBV10-2 and TRBJ1-4; unclear D gene. The CDR3 is made up of 14 amino acids. CDR1 is WSHSY, CDR2 SAAADI, per germline. The V gene lost 3 bases and the J gene lost 4 bases, with 9 bases spanning the gap. The CDR3 is CASSDGRYNEKLFF. DNA of the CDR3: TGCGCCAGCAGTGATGGCAGATATAATGAAAAACTGTTTTTT.

This chain links TRBV7-8 with TRBJ2-5; 11 positions agree with TRBD2. This CDR3 contains 16 residues. Per the germline V gene, CDR1 is SGHVS and CDR2 is FQNEAQ. Trimming cost V 5 bases and J 5 bases; bases outside gene matches: 10. The CDR3 spells CASSGNSGGAGETQYF. The CDR3 DNA is TGTGCCAGCAGCGGTAATAGCGGGGGGGCCGGGGAGACCCAGTACTTC. The full variable domain, rest sourced from reference TRBV7-8 and TRBJ2-5, is GAGVSQSPRYKVAKRGQDVALRCDPISGHVSLFWYQQALGQGPEFLTYFQNEAQLDKSGLPSDRFFAERPEGSVSTLKIQRTQQEDSAVYLCASSGNSGGAGETQYFGPGTRLLVL.

This clone was detected only a few times. This chain connects TRBV30 to TRBJ1-2; D may be TRBD1 (6 bases). The germline V gene has CDR1 GTSNPN and CDR2 SVGIG (reference sequence). The CDR3 is 13 amino acids. V shed 3 bases and J shed 2 bases, with 10 bases lying between them. CDR3 DNA: TGTGCCTGGAGAAGGGGGACGAACTATGGCTACACCTTC. This gives the protein CAWRRGTNYGYTF.

V usage is TRBV3-1 (or the pseudogene TRBV3-2) and J usage is TRBJ1-1; D call uncertain. The V and J ends lost 4 bases and 2 bases respectively, with 11 bases between them. The CDR3 has 14 amino acids. CDR1 and CDR2 from the germline V gene are LGHDT and YNNKEL (reference sequence). CDR3 bases: TGTGCCAGCAGCCCCTCCTCAGGTAACACTGAAGCTTTCTTT. The encoded protein is CASSPSSGNTEAFF.

The rearrangement uses TRBV24-1 and TRBJ2-3, with TRBD1 as a possible D gene (6 bases). This CDR3 is 14 amino acids long. With 3 bases removed from V and 2 bases from J, the gap between germline ends came to 8 bases. The germline V gene has CDR1 KGHDR and CDR2 SFDVKD. The DNA of the CDR3 is TGTGCCACCAGTGATCTGGGGGCCACAGATACGCAGTATTTT. Protein sequence: CATSDLGATDTQYF.